The 17 T cell receptor beta chains listed next were all sequenced from one sample in a study of control samples from healthy donors and cancer patients. This table comes from immunoSEQ multiplex PCR, and its TCRdb copy is limited to in-frame clones, with some not included. This sample has 25,000 to 35,000 clones, with 91% found just once. The sequenced material came from PBMCs. The source of these receptors is a man aged 45-60 years with lung cancer.

This chain uses TRBV28 with TRBJ1-6; TRBD1 is a possible D gene (6 bases). This CDR3 comprises 14 residues. Trimming removed 6 bases from V and 8 bases from J, with 14 bases in between. The germline gives CDR1 MDHEN, CDR2 SYDVKM. CDR3 sequence: CASSLADSYSPLHF. The CDR3 DNA sequence: TGTGCCAGCAGCCTCGCGGACAGCTATTCACCCCTCCACTTT. The entire variable domain, with the rest obtained from reference TRBV28 and TRBJ1-6, is as follows: DVKVTQSSRYLVKRTGEKVFLECVQDMDHENMFWYRQDPGLGLRLIYFSYDVKMKEKGDIPEGYSVSREKKERFSLILESASTNQTSMYLCASSLADSYSPLHFGNGTRLTVT.

V gene TRBV7-3 combines with J gene TRBJ2-2; TRBD1 is a possible D gene (5 bases). There are 12 residues in the CDR3. Trimming pared 4 bases from V and 7 bases from J, leaving 7 bases between. The V gene's germline CDR1 is SGHTA and CDR2 FQGTGA. The CDR3 sequence is CASSYRNGELFF. CDR3 DNA sequence: TGTGCCAGCAGCTACAGGAACGGGGAGCTGTTTTTT.

The chain joins TRBV6-2 or TRBV6-3 to TRBJ1-2; D unclear. The CDR3 contains 17 residues. Germline lookup yields CDR1 MNHEY and CDR2 SVGEGT. V was pared by 5 bases and J by 0 bases, with 19 bases between. This CDR3 reads CASSGRRSRGPNYGYTF. As DNA, the CDR3 is TGTGCCAGCAGTGGCAGAAGGAGTCGCGGACCTAACTATGGCTACACCTTC.

The DNA for the CDR3 is TGTGCCAGCAGTATACAGGGGGCTGGCAATCAGCCCCAGCATTTT. This encodes CASSIQGAGNQPQHF. The V gene is TRBV6-5, the J gene TRBJ1-5; 9 bases fit TRBD1. CDR3 length equals 15 residues. V lost 5 bases to trimming and J lost 2 bases; unmatched junction nucleotides: 4. Germline values: CDR1 MNHEY, CDR2 SVGAGI.

This clone was seen only once. This chain links TRBV2 with TRBJ2-7; perhaps TRBD1 as D (5 bases). Deletions cut 5 bases from V and 2 bases from J, with 7 bases between. Germline lookup yields CDR1 SNHLY and CDR2 FYNNEI. The CDR3 has 12 amino acids. The CDR3 DNA sequence: TGTGCCAGCAGTTTGACAGCCTACGAGCAGTACTTC. It yields the protein CASSLTAYEQYF.

This clone has just a few counts. The V call is TRBV19, the J call TRBJ2-1; D is unresolved. CDR3 size: 16 residues. Trimming stripped 2 bases from V and 0 bases from J, with 11 bases between. CDR1 LNHDA and CDR2 SQIVND come from the germline V gene (reference sequence). The CDR3 sequence: CASSIQGDSSYNEQFF. In DNA, the CDR3 is TGTGCCAGTAGTATACAAGGAGATAGCTCCTACAATGAGCAGTTCTTC.

The gene calls are TRBV29-1 and TRBJ1-5; the D gene is possibly TRBD1 (6 bases). Trimming stripped 2 bases from V and 9 bases from J, with 11 bases between. The CDR3 contains 12 residues. Germline lookup yields CDR1 SQVTM and CDR2 ANQGSEA. The CDR3 DNA is TGCAGCGTTGAACAGGAGGGGGGGCCCCAGCATTTT. Translated: CSVEQEGGPQHF.

The chain joins TRBV28 to TRBJ1-5; D remains ambiguous. Germline V gene sequence: CDR1 MDHEN, CDR2 SYDVKM. V was pared by 4 bases and J by 9 bases, with 13 bases between. The CDR3 spans 13 residues. The CDR3 DNA is TGTGCCAGCAGTTCCCGGGAGGTTAGGCCCCAGCATTTT. Its translation: CASSSREVRPQHF.

The rearrangement links TRBV13 to TRBJ1-2; D unclear. V lost 6 bases, J lost 3 bases, and 11 bases lay in between. The CDR3 sequence is 13 residues long. Looked up from germline, CDR1 is PRHDT and CDR2 is FYEKMQ (reference sequence). The CDR3: CASRRYGDYGYTF. CDR3 nucleotides: TGTGCCAGCAGGCGTTACGGGGACTATGGCTACACCTTC.

J is TRBJ1-1 and V is TRBV6-2 or TRBV6-3, with a possible D match to TRBD1 (6 bases). V gave up 4 bases and J gave up 5 bases, with 20 bases separating them. This CDR3 comprises 16 residues. Germline CDR1 is MNHEY and CDR2 is SVGEGT. CDR3 nucleotides: TGTGCCAGCAGTTGGGGTTTTGTGGGGGCTCGAACTGAAGCTTTCTTT. This encodes CASSWGFVGARTEAFF.

This clone was found once. V usage is TRBV5-1 and J usage is TRBJ2-3; weak D call: TRBD2 (5 bases). This CDR3 comprises 16 residues. The V end was cut by 4 bases, the J end by 2 bases, with 17 bases between. CDR1 SGHRS and CDR2 YFSETQ come from the germline V gene. The CDR3 spells CASSPGVALNTDTQYF. CDR3 DNA sequence: TGCGCCAGCAGCCCCGGAGTAGCGCTAAACACAGATACGCAGTATTTT.

This chain links TRBV28 with TRBJ2-5; the D gene could be TRBD1 or TRBD2 (5 bases each). The CDR3 loop spans 14 amino acids. Trimming cost V 5 bases and J 3 bases, with 13 bases left between them. Germline V lookup: CDR1 MDHEN, CDR2 SYDVKM. The CDR3 nucleotides are TGTGCCAGCAGTGAAGGGGACGGAAAAGAGACCCAGTACTTC. This sequence encodes CASSEGDGKETQYF. Complete variable domain (other parts from reference TRBV28 and TRBJ2-5): DVKVTQSSRYLVKRTGEKVFLECVQDMDHENMFWYRQDPGLGLRLIYFSYDVKMKEKGDIPEGYSVSREKKERFSLILESASTNQTSMYLCASSEGDGKETQYFGPGTRLLVL.

The chain recombines TRBV3-1 (or the pseudogene TRBV3-2) with TRBJ1-5; weak D call: TRBD1 (6 bases). CDR1 LGHDT and CDR2 YNNKEL come from the germline V gene (reference sequence). With 1 base removed from V and 6 bases from J, the gap between germline ends came to 10 bases. This CDR3 is built from 14 residues. The CDR3 protein is CASSQGGGGQPQHF. DNA for the CDR3: TGTGCCAGCAGCCAAGGAGGGGGTGGTCAGCCCCAGCATTTT.

The rearrangement uses TRBV2 and TRBJ1-1; D unresolved. CDR1 is SNHLY, CDR2 FYNNEI, per germline. This CDR3 has 15 residues. With 3 bases removed from V and 2 bases from J, the gap between germline ends came to 13 bases. DNA of the CDR3: TGTGCCAGCAGTGACGCAGACTCCCATAACACTGAAGCTTTCTTT. Its protein product is CASSDADSHNTEAFF.

The chain joins TRBV2 to TRBJ2-1; TRBD2 agrees at 15 bases. Germline V gene data show CDR1 as SNHLY and CDR2 as FYNNEI. The CDR3 loop spans 14 amino acids. Trimming at V came to 6 bases and at J to 10 bases, leaving 4 bases not matched to a gene. The CDR3 reads CASRAGTSGGEQFF. The CDR3 DNA is TGTGCCAGCAGAGCCGGGACTAGCGGGGGGGAGCAGTTCTTC.

The rearrangement joins TRBV6-2 or TRBV6-3 to TRBJ1-1; no reliable D call. Germline V CDR1 and CDR2: MNHEY, SVGEGT. The CDR3 spans 16 residues. V lost 0 bases and J 10 bases, leaving 21 bases between the germline ends. The CDR3 nucleotides are TGTGCCAGCAGTTACTCCCCAATACTGTCAGTCAGGAGAGCTTTCTTT. Its translation: CASSYSPILSVRRAFF.

CDR3 nucleotide sequence: TGTGCCAGCAGCCCGACGACAGGGGGCTCCTACGAGCAGTACTTC. It encodes CASSPTTGGSYEQYF. The genes are TRBV7-2 and TRBJ2-7; 9 nucleotides line up with TRBD1. Germline V gene sequence: CDR1 SGHTA, CDR2 FQGNSA. The CDR3 contains 15 residues. V trimming: 5 bases; J trimming: 0 bases; junction bases outside the gene matches: 5.